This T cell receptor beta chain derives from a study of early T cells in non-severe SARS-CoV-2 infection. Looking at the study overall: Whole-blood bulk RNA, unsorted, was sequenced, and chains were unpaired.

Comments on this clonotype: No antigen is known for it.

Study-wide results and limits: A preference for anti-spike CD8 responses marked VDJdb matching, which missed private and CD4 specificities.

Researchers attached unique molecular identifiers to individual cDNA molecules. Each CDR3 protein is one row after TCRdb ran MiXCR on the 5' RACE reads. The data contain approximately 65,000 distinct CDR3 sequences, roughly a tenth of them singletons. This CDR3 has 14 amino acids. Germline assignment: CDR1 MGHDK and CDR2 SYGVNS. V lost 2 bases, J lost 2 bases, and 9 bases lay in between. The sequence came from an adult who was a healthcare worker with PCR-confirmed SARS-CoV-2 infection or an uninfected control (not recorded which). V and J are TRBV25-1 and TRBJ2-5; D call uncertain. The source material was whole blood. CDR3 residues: CASSEIGRQETQYF. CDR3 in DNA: TGTGCCAGCAGTGAAATTGGGCGGCAAGAGACCCAGTACTTC. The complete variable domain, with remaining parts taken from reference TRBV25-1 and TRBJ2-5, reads EADIYQTPRYLVIGTGKKITLECSQTMGHDKMYWYQQDPGMELHLIHYSYGVNSTEKGDLSSESTVSRIRTEHFPLTLESARPSHTSQYLCASSEIGRQETQYFGPGTRLLVL.